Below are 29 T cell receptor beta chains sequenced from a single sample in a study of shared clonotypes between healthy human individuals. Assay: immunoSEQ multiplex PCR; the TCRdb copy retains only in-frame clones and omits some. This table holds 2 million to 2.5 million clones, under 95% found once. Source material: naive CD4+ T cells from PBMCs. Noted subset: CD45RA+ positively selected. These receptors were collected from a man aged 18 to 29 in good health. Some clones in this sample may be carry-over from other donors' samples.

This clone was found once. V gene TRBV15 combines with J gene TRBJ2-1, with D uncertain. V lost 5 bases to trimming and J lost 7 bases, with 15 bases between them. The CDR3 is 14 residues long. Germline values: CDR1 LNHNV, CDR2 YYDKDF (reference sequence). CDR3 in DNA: TGTGCCACCAGCGTTGACGTCGTTTCGAATGAGCAGTTCTTC. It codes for CATSVDVVSNEQFF.

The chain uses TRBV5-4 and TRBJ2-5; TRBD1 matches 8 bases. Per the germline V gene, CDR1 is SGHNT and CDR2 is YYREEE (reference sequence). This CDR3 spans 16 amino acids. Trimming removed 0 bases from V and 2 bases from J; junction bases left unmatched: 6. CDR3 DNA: TGTGCCAGCAGCTTGGCGGACAGGGTATCACAAGAGACCCAGTACTTC. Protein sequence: CASSLADRVSQETQYF.

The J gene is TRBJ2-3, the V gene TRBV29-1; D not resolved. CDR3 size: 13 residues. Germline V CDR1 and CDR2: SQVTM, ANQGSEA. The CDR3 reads CTSRASSTDTQYF. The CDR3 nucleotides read TGCACTTCCCGGGCGTCTAGCACAGATACGCAGTATTTT.

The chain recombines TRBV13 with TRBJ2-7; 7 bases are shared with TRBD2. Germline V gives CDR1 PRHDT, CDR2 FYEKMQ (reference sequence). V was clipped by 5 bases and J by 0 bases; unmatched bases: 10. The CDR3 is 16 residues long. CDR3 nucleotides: TGTGCCAGCAGCGGGTCTAGCGGACTCTTCTCCTACGAGCAGTACTTC. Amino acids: CASSGSSGLFSYEQYF.

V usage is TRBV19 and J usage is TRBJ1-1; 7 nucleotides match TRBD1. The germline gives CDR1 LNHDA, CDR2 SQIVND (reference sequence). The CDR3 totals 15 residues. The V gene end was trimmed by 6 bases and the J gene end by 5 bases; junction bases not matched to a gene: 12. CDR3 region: CASRAPITGVTEAFF. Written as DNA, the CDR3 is TGTGCCAGTAGAGCACCGATAACAGGGGTAACTGAAGCTTTCTTT. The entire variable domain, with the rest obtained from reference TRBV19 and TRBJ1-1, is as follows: DGGITQSPKYLFRKEGQNVTLSCEQNLNHDAMYWYRQDPGQGLRLIYYSQIVNDFQKGDIAEGYSVSREKKESFPLTVTSAQKNPTAFYLCASRAPITGVTEAFFGQGTRLTVV.

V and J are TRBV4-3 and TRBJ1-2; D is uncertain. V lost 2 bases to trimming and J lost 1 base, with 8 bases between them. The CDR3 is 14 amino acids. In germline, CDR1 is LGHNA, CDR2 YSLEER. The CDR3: CASSQTTGNYGYTF. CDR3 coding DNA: TGCGCCAGCAGCCAAACCACGGGTAACTATGGCTACACCTTC.

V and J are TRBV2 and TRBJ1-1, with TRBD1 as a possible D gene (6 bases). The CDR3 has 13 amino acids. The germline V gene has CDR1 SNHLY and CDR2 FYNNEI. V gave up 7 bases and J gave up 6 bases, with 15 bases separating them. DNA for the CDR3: TGTGCCAGCACCGCGGACAGAGGTTCTGAAGCTTTCTTT. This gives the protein CASTADRGSEAFF.

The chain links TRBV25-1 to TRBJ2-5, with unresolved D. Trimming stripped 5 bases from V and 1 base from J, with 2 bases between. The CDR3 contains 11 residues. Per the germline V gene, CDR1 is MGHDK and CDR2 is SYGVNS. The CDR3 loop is CASSTQETQYF. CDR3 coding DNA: TGTGCCAGCAGTACCCAAGAGACCCAGTACTTC.

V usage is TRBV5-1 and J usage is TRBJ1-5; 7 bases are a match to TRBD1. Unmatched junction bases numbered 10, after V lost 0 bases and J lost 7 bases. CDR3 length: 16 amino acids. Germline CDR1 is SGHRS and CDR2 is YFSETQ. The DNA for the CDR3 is TGCGCCAGCAGCTTGGTTCCGACAGGGCAAGGGCAGCCCCAGCATTTT. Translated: CASSLVPTGQGQPQHF.

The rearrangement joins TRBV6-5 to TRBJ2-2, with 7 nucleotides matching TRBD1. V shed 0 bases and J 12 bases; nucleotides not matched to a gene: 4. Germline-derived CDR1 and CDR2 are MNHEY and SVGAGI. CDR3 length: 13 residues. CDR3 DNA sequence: TGTGCCAGCAGTTACTCGAGGGGGCGTAAGCTGTTTTTT. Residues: CASSYSRGRKLFF.

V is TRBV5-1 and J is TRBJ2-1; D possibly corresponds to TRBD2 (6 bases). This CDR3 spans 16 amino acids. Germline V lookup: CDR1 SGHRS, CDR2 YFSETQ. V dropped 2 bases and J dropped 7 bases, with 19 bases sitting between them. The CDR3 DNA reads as TGCGCCAGCAGCTTAATAGAATATAGCGGACATAATGAGCAGTTCTTC. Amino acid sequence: CASSLIEYSGHNEQFF.

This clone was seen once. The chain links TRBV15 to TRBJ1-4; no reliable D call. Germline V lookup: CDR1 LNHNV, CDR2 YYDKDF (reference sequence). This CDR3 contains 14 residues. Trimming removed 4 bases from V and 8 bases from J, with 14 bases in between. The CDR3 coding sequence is TGTGCCACCAGCACGCCGGGCCTGGGGGAAAAACTGTTTTTT. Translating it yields CATSTPGLGEKLFF.

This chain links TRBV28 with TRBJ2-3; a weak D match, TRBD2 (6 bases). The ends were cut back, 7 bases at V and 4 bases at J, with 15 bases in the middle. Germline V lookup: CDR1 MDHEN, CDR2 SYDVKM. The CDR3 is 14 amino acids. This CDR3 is CASTMGGLSDTQYF. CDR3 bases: TGTGCCAGCACCATGGGGGGATTGTCAGATACGCAGTATTTT.

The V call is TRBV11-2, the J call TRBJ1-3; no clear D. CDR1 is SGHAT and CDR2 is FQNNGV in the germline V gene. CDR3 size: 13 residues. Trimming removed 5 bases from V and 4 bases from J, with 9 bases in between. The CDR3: CASSTEWGNTIYF. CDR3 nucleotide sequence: TGTGCCAGCAGCACGGAGTGGGGAAACACCATATATTTT.

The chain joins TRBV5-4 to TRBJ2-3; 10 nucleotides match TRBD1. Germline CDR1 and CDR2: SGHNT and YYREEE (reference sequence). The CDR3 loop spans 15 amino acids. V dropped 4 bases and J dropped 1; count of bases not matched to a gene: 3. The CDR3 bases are TGTGCCAGCAGCCGACAGGGGGCTCGCACAGATACGCAGTATTTT. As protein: CASSRQGARTDTQYF.

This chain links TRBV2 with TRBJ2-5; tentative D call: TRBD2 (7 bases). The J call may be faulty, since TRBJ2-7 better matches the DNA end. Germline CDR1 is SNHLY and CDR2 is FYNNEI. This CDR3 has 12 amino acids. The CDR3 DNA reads TGTGCCGGGGGGGCAGGACCCTACGAGCAGTACTTC. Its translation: CAGGAGPYEQYF.

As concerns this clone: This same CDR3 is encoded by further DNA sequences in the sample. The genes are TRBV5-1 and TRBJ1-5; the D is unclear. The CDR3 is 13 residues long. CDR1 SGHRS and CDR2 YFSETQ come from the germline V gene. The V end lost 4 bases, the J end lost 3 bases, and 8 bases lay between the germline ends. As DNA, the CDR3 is TGCGCCAGCAGCCCGGAGTCCAATCAGCCCCAGCATTTT. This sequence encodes CASSPESNQPQHF.

The CDR3: CASTTSGSSYEQYF. The CDR3 coding sequence is TGTGCCAGTACGACATCGGGAAGCTCCTACGAGCAGTACTTC. The chain links TRBV19 to TRBJ2-7, with a possible D match to TRBD2 (5 bases). V lost 7 bases and J lost 0, with 13 bases in between. The CDR3 has 14 amino acids. Germline loops: CDR1 LNHDA, CDR2 SQIVND (reference sequence).

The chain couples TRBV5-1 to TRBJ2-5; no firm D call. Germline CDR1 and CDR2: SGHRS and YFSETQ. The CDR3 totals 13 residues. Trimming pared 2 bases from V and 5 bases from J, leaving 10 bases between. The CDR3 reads CASSLSGYETQYF. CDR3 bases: TGCGCCAGCAGCTTATCTGGGTATGAGACCCAGTACTTC.

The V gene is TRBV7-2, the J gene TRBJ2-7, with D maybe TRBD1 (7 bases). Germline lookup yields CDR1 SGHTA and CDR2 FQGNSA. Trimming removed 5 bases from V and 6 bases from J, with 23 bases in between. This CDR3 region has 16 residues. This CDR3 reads CASSLQPTGTGGEQYF. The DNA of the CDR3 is TGTGCCAGCAGCCTCCAACCGACAGGGACTGGTGGCGAGCAGTACTTC. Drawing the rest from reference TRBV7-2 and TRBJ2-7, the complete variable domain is GAGVSQSPSNKVTEKGKDVELRCDPISGHTALYWYRQSLGQGLEFLIYFQGNSAPDKSGLPSDRFSAERTGGSVSTLTIQRTQQEDSAVYLCASSLQPTGTGGEQYFGPGTRLTVT.

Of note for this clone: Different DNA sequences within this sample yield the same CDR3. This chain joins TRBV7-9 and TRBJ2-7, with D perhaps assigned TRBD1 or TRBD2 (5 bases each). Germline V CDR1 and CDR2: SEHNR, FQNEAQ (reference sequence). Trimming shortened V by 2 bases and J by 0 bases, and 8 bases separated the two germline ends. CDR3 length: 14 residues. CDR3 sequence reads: CASSLRGGSYEQYF. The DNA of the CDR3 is TGTGCCAGCAGCTTACGGGGCGGCTCCTACGAGCAGTACTTC.

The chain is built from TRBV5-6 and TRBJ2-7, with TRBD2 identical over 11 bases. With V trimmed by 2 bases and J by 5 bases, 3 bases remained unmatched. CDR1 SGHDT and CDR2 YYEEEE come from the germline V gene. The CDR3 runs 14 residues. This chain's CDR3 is CASSLTSGSDEQYF. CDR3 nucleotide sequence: TGTGCCAGCAGCTTAACTAGCGGGAGCGACGAGCAGTACTTC.

The DNA of the CDR3 is TGTGCCAGCAGTACGGGAAAGGTGGCCAAAAACATTCAGTACTTC. Protein sequence: CASSTGKVAKNIQYF. This rearrangement joins TRBV28 to TRBJ2-4; D is perhaps TRBD2 (5 bases). The ends were cut back, 5 bases at V and 1 base at J, with 12 bases in the middle. Germline CDR1 reads MDHEN; CDR2 reads SYDVKM. The CDR3 covers 15 residues.

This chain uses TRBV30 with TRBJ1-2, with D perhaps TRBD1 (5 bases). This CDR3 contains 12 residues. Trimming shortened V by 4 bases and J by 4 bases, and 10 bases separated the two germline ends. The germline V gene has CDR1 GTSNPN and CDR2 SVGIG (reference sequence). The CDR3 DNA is TGTGCCTGGAACCGGGACCCCTATGGCTACACCTTC. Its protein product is CAWNRDPYGYTF.

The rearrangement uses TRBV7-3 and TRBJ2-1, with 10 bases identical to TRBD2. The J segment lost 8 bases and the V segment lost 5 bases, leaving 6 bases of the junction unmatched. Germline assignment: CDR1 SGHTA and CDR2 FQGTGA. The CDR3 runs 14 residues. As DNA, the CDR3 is TGTGCCAGCAGCAGATCAGCGGGAGGGGATGAGCAGTTCTTC. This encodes CASSRSAGGDEQFF.

Here the CDR3 reads CASSLAARGAGYEQYF. For the CDR3, the DNA is TGTGCCAGCAGCTTAGCGGCCCGGGGGGCAGGCTACGAGCAGTACTTC. The rearrangement uses TRBV7-8 and TRBJ2-7; perhaps TRBD2 as D (7 bases). The CDR3 is 16 amino acids. Per germline, CDR1 SGHVS and CDR2 FQNEAQ. V lost 0 bases and J lost 3, with 15 bases in between.

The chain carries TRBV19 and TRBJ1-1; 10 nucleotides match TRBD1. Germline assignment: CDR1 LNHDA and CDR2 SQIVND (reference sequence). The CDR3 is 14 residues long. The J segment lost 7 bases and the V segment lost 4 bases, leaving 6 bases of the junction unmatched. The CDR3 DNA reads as TGTGCCAGTAGTACCGGACAGGGGGTCGTTGAAGCTTTCTTT. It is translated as CASSTGQGVVEAFF.

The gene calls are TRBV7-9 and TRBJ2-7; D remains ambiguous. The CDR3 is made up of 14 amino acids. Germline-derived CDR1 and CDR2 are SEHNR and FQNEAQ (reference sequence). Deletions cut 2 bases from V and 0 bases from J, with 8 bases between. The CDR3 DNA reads TGTGCCAGCAGCTTATACAAGAGCTCCTACGAGCAGTACTTC. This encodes CASSLYKSSYEQYF.

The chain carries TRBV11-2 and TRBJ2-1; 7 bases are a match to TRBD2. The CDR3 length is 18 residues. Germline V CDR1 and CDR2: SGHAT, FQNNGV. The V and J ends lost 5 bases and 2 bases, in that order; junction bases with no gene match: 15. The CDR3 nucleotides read TGTGCCAGCAGCCCAAGGGTCTTCGGGACTACCGCCTACAATGAGCAGTTCTTC. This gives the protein CASSPRVFGTTAYNEQFF.